This T cell receptor (beta chain) came from a study of T cells in Graves' hyperthyroidism and ophthalmopathy. Study at large: Peripheral blood was acquired at first diagnosis, ahead of any therapy whatsoever.

V dropped 8 bases and J dropped 4; count of bases not matched to a gene: 6. The CDR3 contains 13 residues. Germline CDR1 is SQVTM and CDR2 is ANQGSEA. The CDR3 regions of TCR beta were amplified from RNA transcripts. The HTBI primer set drove a first-round RT-PCR of the TCR CDR3. TCRdb re-called the multiplex PCR reads through MiXCR, storing one row per CDR3 protein. The sample holds roughly 800,000 distinct CDR3 sequences; roughly 40% are singletons and the top ten take 7.5% to 9.5%. If no ophthalmopathy progression occurred within 18 months, Graves' hyperthyroidism was stable. Diagnoses were established using clinical symptoms, serum thyroxine and TRAb, thyroid ultrasound and orbital computed tomography. The PBMCs were taken from approximately 11 ml of fresh peripheral blood. This clonotype was found once.

This receptor was identified in a man younger than 35 with Graves' hyperthyroidism. The chain has TRBV29-1 and TRBJ1-3, with 9 bases aligning to TRBD1. Sequencing was carried out using blood. CDR3 coding DNA: TGCAGCCCCGGGACAGGGTCCGGAAACACCATATATTTT. Translation gives CSPGTGSGNTIYF.